These 2 T cell receptor beta chains originate from one sample sequenced in a study of blood T cell repertoires in COVID-19. Measured with immunoSEQ multiplex PCR; TCRdb has only the in-frame clones, and not every one. The sample includes 150,000 to 160,000 clones, 65% to 90% of them seen just once. The sample comprised peripheral blood. These receptors came from a woman aged 45 to 65 with acute or convalescent COVID-19.

This sequence joins TRBV6-5 and TRBJ2-3, with a possible D match to TRBD1 (6 bases). Germline CDR1 reads MNHEY; CDR2 reads SVGAGI. V lost 5 bases and J 2 bases, leaving 11 bases between the germline ends. The CDR3 covers 14 residues. The CDR3 bases are TGTGCCAGCAGTATGACAGGTTTCACAGATACGCAGTATTTT. It specifies CASSMTGFTDTQYF.

V and J are TRBV9 and TRBJ2-1; 9 nucleotides align to TRBD1. The CDR3 sequence is 15 residues long. The germline V gene has CDR1 SGDLS and CDR2 YYNGEE. The ends lost 3 bases at V and 6 bases at J; junction bases unmatched: 7. CDR3 DNA: TGTGCCAGCAGCGCAAGGACAGGGGTGGGCAATGAGCAGTTCTTC. Translated, it gives CASSARTGVGNEQFF.